Presented here are 30 T cell receptor beta chains from one specimen sequenced in a study of cytomegalovirus exposure and HLA in healthy donors. Vbeta (60) and Jbeta (13) primers were used in the PCR. Assay: immunoSEQ multiplex PCR; the TCRdb copy retains only in-frame clones and omits some. The sample includes roughly 200,000 clones, approximately 86% seen only once; the top ten take 0.25% to 0.4%. Sequenced material: PBMCs. Receptor source: a woman aged 25 to 39 in good health and CMV-seronegative.

The gene calls are TRBV5-1 and TRBJ2-7; D is uncertain. This CDR3 is built from 16 residues. V lost 6 bases to trimming and J lost 0 bases, with 19 bases between them. Germline V gene data show CDR1 as SGHRS and CDR2 as YFSETQ. CDR3 region: CASKKYQTGSSYEQYF. As DNA, the CDR3 is TGCGCCAGCAAAAAATATCAGACTGGGTCCTCCTACGAGCAGTACTTC. The variable domain in full, with the rest retrieved from reference TRBV5-1 and TRBJ2-7, is KAGVTQTPRYLIKTRGQQVTLSCSPISGHRSVSWYQQTPGQGLQFLFEYFSETQRNKGNFPGRFSGRQFSNSRSEMNVSTLELGDSALYLCASKKYQTGSSYEQYFGPGTRLTVT.

This clone has more than one count but fewer than ten. The chain links TRBV18 to TRBJ2-5; 12 positions match TRBD1. J gave up 5 bases and V 2 bases, and 3 bases lay outside the gene matches. The CDR3 sequence is 15 residues long. The germline CDR1 and CDR2 sequences are KGHSH and LQKENI. The CDR3 sequence: CASSPGTGGEETQYF. The CDR3 nucleotides read TGTGCCAGCTCACCAGGGACAGGGGGCGAGGAGACCCAGTACTTC.

This clone was recorded once. The chain recombines TRBV6-5 with TRBJ1-4, with 9 nucleotides matching TRBD1. The ends lost 2 bases at V and 10 bases at J; junction bases unmatched: 8. CDR3 length equals 15 residues. The germline V gene has CDR1 MNHEY and CDR2 SVGAGI. The chain's CDR3 is CASSYGIGDRVKLFF. The CDR3 region has the DNA TGTGCCAGCAGTTACGGAATTGGGGACAGGGTAAAACTGTTTTTT.

The rearrangement joins TRBV7-3 to TRBJ2-7; 8 bases map to TRBD2. In germline, CDR1 is SGHTA, CDR2 FQGTGA. The CDR3 loop spans 15 amino acids. Trimming at V came to 4 bases and at J to 6 bases, leaving 11 bases not matched to a gene. CDR3 residues: CASSSQPGLAFEQYF. As DNA, the CDR3 is TGTGCCAGCAGCTCCCAGCCCGGACTAGCCTTCGAGCAGTACTTC.

The genes are TRBV7-2 and TRBJ1-2; TRBD1 matches 7 bases. Germline V gene lookup returns CDR1 SGHTA and CDR2 FQGNSA. This CDR3 has 15 amino acids. V was pared by 5 bases and J by 1 base, with 7 bases of the junction left unmatched. The CDR3, as DNA: TGTGCCAGCAGCATGAGGGGGCGAATTAACTATGGCTACACCTTC. Its protein product is CASSMRGRINYGYTF.

This sequence joins TRBV5-1 and TRBJ1-2, with D unclear. This CDR3 contains 15 residues. Germline-derived CDR1 and CDR2 are SGHRS and YFSETQ. V lost 0 bases, J lost 4 bases, and 13 bases lay in between. The CDR3 loop is CASSLDLQASYGYTF. As DNA, the CDR3 is TGCGCCAGCAGCTTGGATCTTCAGGCGAGCTATGGCTACACCTTC.

The genes are TRBV6-1 and TRBJ2-5, with D perhaps matching TRBD2 (7 bases). V lost 4 bases, J lost 4 bases, and 16 bases lay in between. Germline CDR1 and CDR2: MNHNS and SASEGT. This CDR3 comprises 15 residues. CDR3 sequence: CASSGWGGLVETQYF. In nucleotides, the CDR3 is TGTGCCAGCAGTGGGTGGGGGGGCTTAGTAGAGACCCAGTACTTC.

The V call is TRBV29-1, the J call TRBJ2-1; weak D call: TRBD2 (6 bases). With 2 bases removed from V and 5 bases from J, the gap between germline ends came to 7 bases. There are 12 residues in the CDR3. Per germline, CDR1 SQVTM and CDR2 ANQGSEA. The CDR3 nucleotides read TGCAGCGTTGAACGACTAGACAATGAGCAGTTCTTC. Its translation is CSVERLDNEQFF.

This chain connects TRBV15 to TRBJ2-2; D not resolved. Looked up from germline, CDR1 is LNHNV and CDR2 is YYDKDF (reference sequence). The CDR3 runs 15 residues. The V and J ends lost 3 bases and 3 bases respectively, with 11 bases between them. CDR3 in amino acids: CATSSGQLDTGELFF. Written as DNA, the CDR3 is TGTGCCACCAGCAGTGGGCAGCTTGACACCGGGGAGCTGTTTTTT.

This chain connects TRBV11-2 to TRBJ2-2; D is uncertain. Trimming stripped 1 base from V and 5 bases from J, with 8 bases between. In germline, CDR1 is SGHAT, CDR2 FQNNGV. This CDR3 comprises 14 residues. CDR3 sequence reads: CASSLGRVTGELFF. The CDR3 coding sequence is TGTGCCAGCAGCTTAGGTAGAGTGACCGGGGAGCTGTTTTTT.

The table lists this clone with a few counts. This chain links TRBV7-3 with TRBJ2-7; 10 nucleotides agree with TRBD2. CDR3 size: 15 residues. Germline-derived CDR1 and CDR2 are SGHTA and FQGTGA. V gave up 5 bases and J gave up 5 bases; unmatched junction bases: 9. In DNA, the CDR3 is TGTGCCAGCAGCCCGAGCGGGAGGGCTTTCCACGAGCAGTACTTC. Translation: CASSPSGRAFHEQYF.

This clone was seen just once. The chain is built from TRBV5-1 and TRBJ2-2; possibly TRBD1 for D (6 bases). This CDR3 spans 15 amino acids. V lost 4 bases, J lost 4 bases, and 14 bases lay in between. From germline, CDR1 is SGHRS and CDR2 YFSETQ. This CDR3 is CASSPYLGGTGELFF. Written as DNA, the CDR3 is TGCGCCAGCAGCCCTTATCTAGGGGGCACCGGGGAGCTGTTTTTT.

Worth noting for this clone: At one end the junction does not follow the germline gene, possibly because of a read error. Other DNA sequences in the sample encode the same CDR3. The chain employs TRBV2 and TRBJ1-6; D might be TRBD1 (5 bases). The CDR3 sequence is 15 residues long. Germline V CDR1 and CDR2: SNHLY, FYNNEI. CDR3 nucleotides: TGTGCCAGCATTGGGGGGTCTCCCTATAATTCGCCCCTCCACTTT. Translating gives CASIGGSPYNSPLHF.

The V call is TRBV5-5, the J call TRBJ2-5; perhaps TRBD1 as D (6 bases). Germline loops: CDR1 SGHKS, CDR2 YYEKEE (reference sequence). The CDR3 is 13 residues long. Trimming removed 3 bases from V and 4 bases from J, with 10 bases in between. The CDR3 region is CASSSQGAETQYF. The CDR3 DNA reads TGTGCCAGCAGCTCACAGGGAGCAGAGACCCAGTACTTC.

This clone was found once. V is TRBV29-1 and J is TRBJ1-1; TRBD1 matches at 10 bases. The germline CDR1 and CDR2 sequences are SQVTM and ANQGSEA. CDR3 length equals 13 residues. Trimming cost V 4 bases and J 9 bases; bases outside gene matches: 8. The CDR3 sequence is CSVVPTDRGKAFF. The DNA of the CDR3 is TGCAGCGTTGTTCCCACGGACAGGGGGAAAGCTTTCTTT.

The chain carries TRBV29-1 and TRBJ2-1; 8 nucleotides line up with TRBD2. The CDR3 length is 12 residues. The germline CDR1 and CDR2 sequences are SQVTM and ANQGSEA. The V gene end was trimmed by 6 bases and the J gene end by 9 bases; junction bases not matched to a gene: 7. CDR3 sequence reads: CSVGLVAREQFF. DNA for the CDR3: TGCAGCGTGGGACTAGTTGCGCGTGAGCAGTTCTTC.

This chain connects TRBV9 to TRBJ2-1; 10 bases align to TRBD2. The CDR3 runs to 17 residues. Germline V gene sequence: CDR1 SGDLS, CDR2 YYNGEE. V lost 7 bases, J lost 0 bases, and 10 bases stayed unmatched. The CDR3 nucleotides read TGTGCCAGCGCAACTAGCGGGACCTCCTCCTCCTACAATGAGCAGTTCTTC. It is translated as CASATSGTSSSYNEQFF.

The J gene is TRBJ1-6, the V gene TRBV15; 9 bases are shared with TRBD1. Germline V lookup: CDR1 LNHNV, CDR2 YYDKDF (reference sequence). J gave up 8 bases and V 3 bases, and 8 bases lay outside the gene matches. The CDR3 extends over 16 amino acids. Here the CDR3 DNA reads TGTGCCACCAGCAGGACCCGACAGGGGGTGGATTCACCCCTCCACTTT. It is translated as CATSRTRQGVDSPLHF.

The chain combines TRBV11-2 with TRBJ2-1; 14 bases align to TRBD2. CDR1 SGHAT and CDR2 FQNNGV come from the germline V gene. J gave up 6 bases and V 0 bases, and 4 bases lay outside the gene matches. The CDR3 has 17 amino acids. CDR3 in amino acids: CASSLDAGLAGVNEQFF. Written as DNA, the CDR3 is TGTGCCAGCAGCTTAGACGCGGGACTAGCGGGAGTCAATGAGCAGTTCTTC.

The chain uses TRBV4-1 and TRBJ2-2; TRBD1 agrees at 9 bases. Trimming took 4 bases from V and 4 from J; bases not matched to a gene: 4. There are 15 residues in the CDR3. Germline V gene sequence: CDR1 MGHRA, CDR2 YSYEKL. The CDR3 nucleotides read TGCGCCAGCAGCCGGGGGGACAGGGTCACCGGGGAGCTGTTTTTT. This encodes CASSRGDRVTGELFF.

In nucleotides, the CDR3 is TGTGCCAGCAGTCCGGGGGGGATCCAAGTAGATGAGCAGTTCTTC. Protein product: CASSPGGIQVDEQFF. The V gene is TRBV28, the J gene TRBJ2-1; TRBD2 aligns across 8 bases. The CDR3 contains 15 residues. CDR1 is MDHEN and CDR2 is SYDVKM in the germline V gene. The J segment lost 8 bases and the V segment lost 5 bases, leaving 11 bases of the junction unmatched. Together with reference TRBV28 and TRBJ2-1, the CDR3 gives the full variable domain: DVKVTQSSRYLVKRTGEKVFLECVQDMDHENMFWYRQDPGLGLRLIYFSYDVKMKEKGDIPEGYSVSREKKERFSLILESASTNQTSMYLCASSPGGIQVDEQFFGPGTRLTVL.

The chain recombines TRBV19 with TRBJ1-5, with 10 bases lining up with TRBD1. The V gene's germline CDR1 is LNHDA and CDR2 SQIVND (reference sequence). This CDR3 is 15 amino acids long. The junction had 11 bases not matched to a gene; V was cut back by 10 bases and J by 5 bases. The chain's CDR3 is CATTQTGGVDQPQHF. The CDR3 DNA is TGTGCCACCACACAGACAGGGGGCGTGGATCAGCCCCAGCATTTT.

The rearrangement links TRBV5-1 to TRBJ2-5; TRBD1 matches at 7 bases. The CDR3 is 15 amino acids. Germline-derived CDR1 and CDR2 are SGHRS and YFSETQ. The V segment lost 0 bases and the J segment 5 bases; nucleotides outside the gene matches: 7. The CDR3 sequence: CASSLAPGQLETQYF. DNA for the CDR3: TGCGCCAGCAGCTTGGCCCCGGGACAGTTGGAGACCCAGTACTTC.

V gene TRBV19 combines with J gene TRBJ2-7; 7 nucleotides line up with TRBD1. The length of the CDR3 is 13 residues. Germline lookup yields CDR1 LNHDA and CDR2 SQIVND (reference sequence). Unmatched junction bases numbered 6, after V lost 7 bases and J lost 3 bases. The CDR3 DNA follows: TGTGCCAGTACCTCGACAGGGAACTACGAGCAGTACTTC. Translation: CASTSTGNYEQYF.

This sequence joins TRBV27 and TRBJ1-2; 9 nucleotides line up with TRBD1. The CDR3 contains 15 residues. Trimming removed 5 bases from V and 8 bases from J; junction bases left unmatched: 12. CDR1 is MNHEY, CDR2 SMNVEV, per germline (reference sequence). CDR3 DNA: TGTGCCAGCAGTAAAGGGACAGGGCCCTCTTGGGGCTACACCTTC. This codes for CASSKGTGPSWGYTF.

This clone was seen a few times. V and J are TRBV4-2 and TRBJ2-3; 13 bases match TRBD2. Germline assignment: CDR1 LGHNA and CDR2 YNFKEQ. This CDR3 region has 20 residues. J was trimmed by 0 bases and V by 1 base; bases with no gene match: 10. The DNA for the CDR3 is TGTGCCAGCAGCCAAGCCAACACCCCGGGACTAGCGGGAAGCACAGATACGCAGTATTTT. Amino acid sequence: CASSQANTPGLAGSTDTQYF.

This clone was seen just once. This chain links TRBV4-1 with TRBJ2-1, with 12 bases identical to TRBD2. V trimming: 0 bases; J trimming: 7 bases; junction bases outside the gene matches: 1. The CDR3 consists of 15 residues. The V gene's germline CDR1 is MGHRA and CDR2 YSYEKL. The DNA of the CDR3 is TGCGCCAGCAGCCAAGAGGGACTAGCGGGTAATGAGCAGTTCTTC. It codes for CASSQEGLAGNEQFF.

A note on this clone: One junction end does not reproduce the germline sequence, and a read error may be involved. This rearrangement joins TRBV11-3 to TRBJ2-5; D remains ambiguous. The CDR3 totals 10 residues. Germline-derived CDR1 and CDR2 are SGHNT and YENEEA. CDR3 in amino acids: CASSLTRRNF. CDR3 nucleotides: TGTGCCAGCAGCTTAACCCGTAGAAACTTC.

The chain carries TRBV6-1 and TRBJ2-1; no firm D call. The CDR3 extends over 12 amino acids. Trimming left V 2 bases short and J 10 bases short, with 9 bases between. Per the germline V gene, CDR1 is MNHNS and CDR2 is SASEGT. For the CDR3, the DNA is TGTGCCAGCAGTGAAAGAGATCTCGAGCAGTTCTTC. This codes for CASSERDLEQFF.

V and J are TRBV29-1 and TRBJ2-1, with 7 positions matching TRBD2. CDR3 length: 16 amino acids. Trimming took 6 bases from V and 0 from J; bases not matched to a gene: 11. Germline V gene lookup returns CDR1 SQVTM and CDR2 ANQGSEA. CDR3 region: CSVEEGRGSSYNEQFF. CDR3 sequence (DNA): TGCAGCGTGGAGGAGGGGCGCGGGAGCTCCTACAATGAGCAGTTCTTC.